The present T cell receptor beta chain was sequenced within a study of T cells in Graves' hyperthyroidism and ophthalmopathy. The CDR3 is 19 residues long. CDR1 and CDR2 from the germline V gene are KGHDR and SFDVKD. Between the trimmed V and J ends, which lost 4 bases and 2 bases, there was a span of 24 bases. Study observations and caveats: Model output signaled ophthalmopathy a median roughly 6 months ahead of onset.

The source material, RNA transcripts, was used to amplify TCR beta CDR3 regions. The TCR CDR3 first-round RT-PCR relied on the HTBI primer set. TCRdb reprocessed the multiplex PCR reads with MiXCR, giving one entry per CDR3 protein. There are fewer than 600,000 distinct CDR3 sequences in the sample; 12% to 15% occur only once, and about 15% lies in the top ten. Concerning this clonotype itself: What it recognizes is unknown.

The clonotype originates from a woman between 35 and 50 years old with Graves' hyperthyroidism. The sequenced material came from blood. The genes are TRBV24-1 and TRBJ2-3; TRBD1 might be the D (5 bases). The chain's CDR3 is CATSDPTNTDKVNTDTQYF. CDR3 DNA sequence: TGTGCCACCAGTGACCCTACCAATACGGACAAGGTAAACACAGATACGCAGTATTTT.